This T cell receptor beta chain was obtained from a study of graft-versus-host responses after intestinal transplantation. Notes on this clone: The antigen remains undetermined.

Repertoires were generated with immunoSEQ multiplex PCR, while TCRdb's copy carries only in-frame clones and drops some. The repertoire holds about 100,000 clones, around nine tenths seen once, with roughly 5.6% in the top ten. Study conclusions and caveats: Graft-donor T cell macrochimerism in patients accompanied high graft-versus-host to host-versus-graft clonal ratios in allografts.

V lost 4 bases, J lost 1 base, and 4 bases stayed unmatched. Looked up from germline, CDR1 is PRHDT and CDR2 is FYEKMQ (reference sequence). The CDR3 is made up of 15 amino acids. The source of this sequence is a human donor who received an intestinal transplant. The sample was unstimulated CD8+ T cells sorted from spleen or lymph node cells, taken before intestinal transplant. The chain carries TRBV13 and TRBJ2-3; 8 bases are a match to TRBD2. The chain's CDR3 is CASSSTSGRTDTQYF. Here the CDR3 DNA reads TGTGCCAGCAGCTCCACTAGCGGACGCACAGATACGCAGTATTTT.